The 9 T cell receptor beta chains below were found in one sample sequenced in a study of regulatory T cells in long-lasting Graves disease. Time point indicated: newly diagnosed GD, antithyroid drugs for less than 3 months. PBMCs were the source of the RNA used for TCR sequencing. CDR3-region Arm-PCR and iRepertoire HTBI primers produced the TCR beta libraries. Each CDR3 protein is one row after TCRdb ran MiXCR on the multiplex PCR reads. The sample consists of roughly 400,000 distinct CDR3 sequences, approximately 16% of them appearing once. This sample was shared with a second study, whose subject was T cells in Graves' hyperthyroidism and ophthalmopathy.

This specimen was peripheral blood mononuclear cells (PBMCs), taken at new diagnosis, from a patient treated with antithyroid drugs. The origin of the receptors is a woman between 40 and 55 years old with Graves disease.

The chain has TRBV20-1 and TRBJ2-2; D not resolved. This CDR3 comprises 15 residues. The germline CDR1 and CDR2 sequences are DFQATT and SNEGSKA (reference sequence). Trimming removed 0 bases at V and 2 bases at J, with 10 bases between. CDR3 residues: CSARDSRINTGELFF. The CDR3 region has the DNA TGCAGTGCTAGAGATAGTAGGATTAACACCGGGGAGCTGTTTTTT.

This clonotype was seen many times. The V call is TRBV20-1, the J call TRBJ2-1; D may be TRBD1 or TRBD2 (5 bases each). The V gene's germline CDR1 is DFQATT and CDR2 SNEGSKA (reference sequence). The germline V and J ends were trimmed by 6 bases and 3 bases, with 15 bases remaining between them. The CDR3 contains 14 residues. CDR3 residues: CSAAPGRYYNEQFF. DNA for the CDR3: TGCAGTGCGGCCCCGGGACGGTACTACAATGAGCAGTTCTTC.

This clonotype was counted between two and nine times. The rearrangement uses TRBV29-1 and TRBJ2-2; either TRBD1 or TRBD2 may supply D (7 bases each). The CDR3 sequence is 14 residues long. The V end lost 6 bases, the J end lost 5 bases, and 16 bases lay between the germline ends. Germline V gene data show CDR1 as SQVTM and CDR2 as ANQGSEA. Written as DNA, the CDR3 is TGCAGCGTCCACAGGGGAGGGAGTACCGGGGAGCTGTTTTTT. Amino acids: CSVHRGGSTGELFF.

This clonotype was seen ten or more times. V gene TRBV12-3 or TRBV12-4 combines with J gene TRBJ2-7, with D perhaps matching TRBD1 or TRBD2 (5 bases each). Trimming shortened V by 3 bases and J by 3 bases, and 15 bases separated the two germline ends. There are 15 residues in the CDR3. CDR3: CASSFLGETFYEQYF. For the CDR3, the DNA is TGTGCCAGCAGTTTCCTGGGGGAGACTTTCTACGAGCAGTACTTC.

This clonotype was seen many times. A read error may produce the germline difference seen at one junction end. The chain links TRBV6-1 to TRBJ2-7; 7 bases map to TRBD2. There are 16 residues in the CDR3. Germline values: CDR1 MNHNS, CDR2 SASEGT. CDR3 amino acids: CASSKAPGLKTYEQYF. CDR3 in DNA: TGTGCCAGCAGTAAAGCACCGGGACTAAAAACCTACGAGCAGTACTTC.

Details on this clonotype: A single base separates this from a much larger clone, so it may be a read error. The chain links TRBV7-6 to TRBJ2-1; 8 nucleotides line up with TRBD1. Germline-derived CDR1 and CDR2 are SGHVS and FNYEAQ. The length of the CDR3 is 16 residues. The CDR3 is CASGLPRGPNYNEQFF. In DNA, the CDR3 is TGTGCCAGCGGCTTACCCAGGGGGCCCAACTACAATGAGCAGTTCTTC.

V usage is TRBV4-1 and J usage is TRBJ2-3; D call uncertain. The CDR3 loop spans 17 amino acids. The germline gives CDR1 MGHRA, CDR2 YSYEKL. V lost 0 bases and J 0 bases, leaving 13 bases between the germline ends. CDR3 nucleotide sequence: TGCGCCAGCAGCCAAGATCCGATTTCAGACAGCACAGATACGCAGTATTTT. It is translated as CASSQDPISDSTDTQYF.

This clonotype was detected many times. The V gene is TRBV29-1, the J gene TRBJ2-3, with D unresolved. CDR1 and CDR2 from the germline V gene are SQVTM and ANQGSEA. The V gene lost 6 bases and the J gene lost 4 bases, with 11 bases spanning the gap. The CDR3 runs to 12 residues. CDR3 protein: CSVEPGPDTQYF. The DNA of the CDR3 is TGCAGCGTAGAACCGGGCCCAGATACGCAGTATTTT.

This clonotype was picked up many times. This chain links TRBV11-2 with TRBJ2-7; D might be TRBD1 or TRBD2, each matching 5 bases. The CDR3 sequence is 13 residues long. CDR1 and CDR2 (germline): SGHAT, FQNNGV. V was clipped by 3 bases and J by 5 bases, with 11 bases between them. The CDR3 sequence: CASSLRVGDEQYF. The CDR3 DNA reads TGTGCCAGCAGCTTGAGGGTGGGGGACGAGCAGTACTTC.